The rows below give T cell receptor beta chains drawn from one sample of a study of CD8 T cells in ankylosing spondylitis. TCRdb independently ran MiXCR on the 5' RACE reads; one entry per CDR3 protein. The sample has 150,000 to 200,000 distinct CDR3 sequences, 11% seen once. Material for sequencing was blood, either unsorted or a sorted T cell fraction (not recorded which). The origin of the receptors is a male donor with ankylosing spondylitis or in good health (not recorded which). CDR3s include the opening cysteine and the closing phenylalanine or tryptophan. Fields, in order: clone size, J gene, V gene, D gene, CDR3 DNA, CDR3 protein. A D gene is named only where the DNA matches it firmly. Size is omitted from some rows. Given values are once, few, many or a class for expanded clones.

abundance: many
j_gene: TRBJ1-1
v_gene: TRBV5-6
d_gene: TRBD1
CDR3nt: TGTGCCAGCAGCTTGGCGGACAGGGGGAACACTGAAGCTTTCTTT
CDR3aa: CASSLADRGNTEAFF

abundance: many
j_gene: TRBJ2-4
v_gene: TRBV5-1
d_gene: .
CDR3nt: TGCGCCAGCAGCCCGGGACTAGCCAAAAACATTCAGTACTTC
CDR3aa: CASSPGLAKNIQYF

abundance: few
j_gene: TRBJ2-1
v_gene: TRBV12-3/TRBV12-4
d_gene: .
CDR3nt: TGTGCCAGCAGGCCCCTTTTCGGCAGGGATTTAAATGAGCAGTTCTTC
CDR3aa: CASRPLFGRDLNEQFF

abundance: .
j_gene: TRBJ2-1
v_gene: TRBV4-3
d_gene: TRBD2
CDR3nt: TGCGCCAGCAGCCAAGAAGCGGGGGCCCACAATGAGCAGTTCTTC
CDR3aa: CASSQEAGAHNEQFF

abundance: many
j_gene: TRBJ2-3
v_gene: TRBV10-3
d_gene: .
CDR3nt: TGTGCCATCAGTGATGGGACTTCAGATACGCAGTATTTT
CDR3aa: CAISDGTSDTQYF

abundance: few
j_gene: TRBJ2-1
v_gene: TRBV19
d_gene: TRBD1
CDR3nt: TGTGCCAGTAGTATAGGTACAGGGGTCTACAATGAGCAGTTCTTC
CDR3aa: CASSIGTGVYNEQFF

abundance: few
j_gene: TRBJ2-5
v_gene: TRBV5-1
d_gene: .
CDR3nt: TGCGCCAGCAGCTTGAGTAGGGCCCAAGAGACCCAGTACTTC
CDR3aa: CASSLSRAQETQYF

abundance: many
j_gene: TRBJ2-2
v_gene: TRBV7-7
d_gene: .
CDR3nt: TGTGCCAGCAGCTTAACTAGCTCGACGAGTACCGGGGAGCTGTTTTTT
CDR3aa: CASSLTSSTSTGELFF

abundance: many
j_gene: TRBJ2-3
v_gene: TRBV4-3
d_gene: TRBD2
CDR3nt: TGCGCCAGCAGCCAAGATAGGCGGGGGGGGGTTTTCGCAGATACGCAGTATTTT
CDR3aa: CASSQDRRGGVFADTQYF

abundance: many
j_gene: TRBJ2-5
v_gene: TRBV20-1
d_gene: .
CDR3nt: TGCAGTGCTCCCCCTGGTGGGCGGCTCGAGACCCAGTACTTC
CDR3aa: CSAPPGGRLETQYF

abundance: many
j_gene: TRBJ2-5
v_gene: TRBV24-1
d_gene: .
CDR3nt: TGTGCCACCAGTGATTTTCGGGGACATCTTCCCCGGGAGACCCAGTACTTC
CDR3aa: CATSDFRGHLPRETQYF

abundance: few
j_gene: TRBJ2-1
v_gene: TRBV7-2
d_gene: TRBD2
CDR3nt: TGTGCCAGCAGCTTAGGATGGGATAGCGGGAGGGATGAGCAGTTCTTC
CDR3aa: CASSLGWDSGRDEQFF

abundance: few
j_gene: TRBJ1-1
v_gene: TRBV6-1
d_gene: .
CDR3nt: TGTGCCAGCAGCCCCGTGGGTGTAGGCACTGAAGCTTTCTTT
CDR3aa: CASSPVGVGTEAFF

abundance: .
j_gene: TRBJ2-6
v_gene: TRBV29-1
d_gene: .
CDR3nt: TGCAGCGTGAGCTCTGGGGCCAACGTCCTGACTTTC
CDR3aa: CSVSSGANVLTF

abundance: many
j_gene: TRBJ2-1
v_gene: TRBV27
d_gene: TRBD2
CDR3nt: TGTGCCAGCAGTTTATCGGGAGCGGGGGGCTACAATGAGCAGTTCTTC
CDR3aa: CASSLSGAGGYNEQFF

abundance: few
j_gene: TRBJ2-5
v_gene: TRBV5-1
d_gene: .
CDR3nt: TGCGCCAGCAGCAAGACGGGGTTCCTGGGGGAGACCCAGTACTTC
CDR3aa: CASSKTGFLGETQYF

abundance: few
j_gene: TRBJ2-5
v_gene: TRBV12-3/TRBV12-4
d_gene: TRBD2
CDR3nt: TGTGCCAGCAGTTCCGTAGCGGGAGCACGAGAGACCCAGTACTTC
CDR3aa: CASSSVAGARETQYF

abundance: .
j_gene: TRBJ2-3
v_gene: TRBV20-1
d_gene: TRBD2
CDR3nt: TGCAGTGCCCCACGTTCTACTAGCGGGGGGGCCCCAGATACGCAGTATTTT
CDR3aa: CSAPRSTSGGAPDTQYF

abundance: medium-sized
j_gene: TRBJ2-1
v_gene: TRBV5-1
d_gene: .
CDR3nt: TGCGCCAGCAGCTTGGTACTGGGGCCCAGCTCCTACAATGAGCAGTTCTTC
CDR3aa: CASSLVLGPSSYNEQFF

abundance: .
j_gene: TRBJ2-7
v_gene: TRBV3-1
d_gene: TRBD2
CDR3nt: TGTGCCAGCAGCCTGACGACTAGCGGGAGTCGGGGCGAGCAGTACTTC
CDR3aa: CASSLTTSGSRGEQYF

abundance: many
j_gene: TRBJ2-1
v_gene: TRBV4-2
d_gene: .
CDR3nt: TGTGCCAGCAGCCCCGAGGGGGTAAATGAGCAGTTCTTC
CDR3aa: CASSPEGVNEQFF

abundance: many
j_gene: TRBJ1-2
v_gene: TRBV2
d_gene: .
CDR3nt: TGTGCCAGCAGTGCAGAGTTTTATGGCTACACCTTC
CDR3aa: CASSAEFYGYTF

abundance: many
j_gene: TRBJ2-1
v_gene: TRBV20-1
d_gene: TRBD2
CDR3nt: TGCAGTGCTAGACCAACCGGACTAGCGAGTACCTACAATGAGCAGTTCTTC
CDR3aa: CSARPTGLASTYNEQFF

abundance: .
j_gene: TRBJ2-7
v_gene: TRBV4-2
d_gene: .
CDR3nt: TGTGCCAGCAGCCAGTCAGGGCTCGAGCAGTACTTC
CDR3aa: CASSQSGLEQYF

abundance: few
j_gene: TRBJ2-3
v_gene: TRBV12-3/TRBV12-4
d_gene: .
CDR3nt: TGTGCCAGCAGTCTACCATTGGCCAAAGATACGCAGTATTTT
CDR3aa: CASSLPLAKDTQYF

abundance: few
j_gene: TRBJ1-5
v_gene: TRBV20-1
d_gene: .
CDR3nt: TGCAGTGCTAGAGATATTTTTGTCGGCTCGCGGATCAGGCCCCAGCATTTT
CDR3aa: CSARDIFVGSRIRPQHF

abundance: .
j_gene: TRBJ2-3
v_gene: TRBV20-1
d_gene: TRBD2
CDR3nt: TGCAGAGCACTGGCAGCGGGGGCCCAACATACGCAGTATTTT
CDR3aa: CRALAAGAQHTQYF

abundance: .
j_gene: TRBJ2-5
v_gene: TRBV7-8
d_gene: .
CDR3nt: TGTGCCAGCAGCTTAGCCACTAGCAAGCAAGAGACCCAGTACTTC
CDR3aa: CASSLATSKQETQYF

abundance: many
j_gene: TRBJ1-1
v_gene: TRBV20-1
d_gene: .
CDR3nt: TGCAGTGCTAGAAAGGACAGTTCGACTGAAGCTTTCTTT
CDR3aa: CSARKDSSTEAFF

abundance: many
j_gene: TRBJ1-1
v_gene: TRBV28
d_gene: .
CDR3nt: TGTGCCAGCAGTTTCCCCGGGACATCGAACACTGAAGCTTTCTTT
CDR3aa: CASSFPGTSNTEAFF

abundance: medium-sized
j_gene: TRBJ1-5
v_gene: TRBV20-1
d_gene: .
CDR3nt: TGCAGTGCTAGCAGGGGAATGAATCAGCCCCAGCATTTT
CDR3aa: CSASRGMNQPQHF